This passage covers 7 T cell receptor beta chains from one sample sequenced in a study of spatial heterogeneity in lung cancer. Whole-study findings and limits: In tumors, expanded intratumoral alpha and beta TCR counts tracked mutation counts.

Noted time point: sample taken at primary tumor resection. These receptors lack a known antigen. From the 5' RACE reads, TCRdb called clonotypes with MiXCR, one entry per CDR3 protein. The repertoire holds about 11,000 distinct CDR3 sequences, with roughly 5% as singletons. The material sequenced was lung tumor tissue, taken at surgery. These receptors came from a male donor with early-stage non-small cell lung cancer.

The chain is built from TRBV20-1 and TRBJ1-1, with TRBD1 as a possible D gene (5 bases). The V and J ends lost 4 bases and 5 bases respectively, with 14 bases between them. Germline-derived CDR1 and CDR2 are DFQATT and SNEGSKA (reference sequence). This CDR3 is 13 amino acids long. CDR3 protein: CSAITGGRTEAFF. The CDR3 bases are TGCAGTGCTATAACAGGAGGGAGAACTGAAGCTTTCTTT.

This clonotype was counted at least ten times. The chain is built from TRBV6-1 and TRBJ2-2, with D uncertain. CDR1 and CDR2 (germline): MNHNS, SASEGT. The CDR3 length is 16 residues. V lost 6 bases and J lost 2, with 16 bases in between. Here the CDR3 DNA reads TGTGCCAGCAGCATCAGTGGCCTGGGCAACACCGGGGAGCTGTTTTTT. This encodes CASSISGLGNTGELFF.

This clonotype came up many times. This chain joins TRBV4-1 and TRBJ1-4; 9 nucleotides line up with TRBD1. Germline values: CDR1 MGHRA, CDR2 YSYEKL. Trimming cost V 5 bases and J 5 bases; bases outside gene matches: 6. The CDR3 consists of 15 residues. DNA for the CDR3: TGCGCCAGCAGCGCCCGGGACAGGGCGAATGAAAAACTGTTTTTT. It is translated as CASSARDRANEKLFF.

Many counts were recorded for this clonotype. The rearrangement links TRBV6-6 to TRBJ1-6; 8 bases match TRBD1. The V gene end was trimmed by 5 bases and the J gene end by 5 bases; junction bases not matched to a gene: 8. This CDR3 has 16 amino acids. CDR1 is MNHNY, CDR2 SVGAGI, per germline (reference sequence). Written as DNA, the CDR3 is TGTGCCAGCAGTCCCCAAGGCAGGGGGCATAATTCACCCCTCCACTTT. Translation gives CASSPQGRGHNSPLHF.

This clonotype was observed many times. The gene calls are TRBV3-1 and TRBJ1-1; TRBD1 matches at 10 bases. This CDR3 has 14 amino acids. J lost 4 bases, V lost 4 bases, and 3 bases had no gene match. From germline, CDR1 is LGHDT and CDR2 YNNKEL (reference sequence). The CDR3 nucleotides read TGTGCCAGCAGCCCCGGACAGGGGGGCACTGAAGCTTTCTTT. Protein: CASSPGQGGTEAFF.

The chain joins TRBV11-3 to TRBJ2-7; unclear D gene. The CDR3 has 12 amino acids. Trimming left V 1 base short and J 5 bases short, with 6 bases between. Germline V gene lookup returns CDR1 SGHNT and CDR2 YENEEA. CDR3 protein: CASSLGEDEQYF. The CDR3 DNA reads as TGTGCCAGCAGCTTAGGTGAGGACGAGCAGTACTTC. The whole variable domain, filled in from reference TRBV11-3 and TRBJ2-7, reads EAGVVQSPRYKIIEKKQPVAFWCNPISGHNTLYWYLQNLGQGPELLIRYENEEAVDDSQLPKDRFSAERLKGVDSTLKIQPAELGDSAVYLCASSLGEDEQYFGPGTRLTVT.

This clonotype was observed at least ten times. The chain uses TRBV29-1 and TRBJ2-4; D uncertain. V was pared by 0 bases and J by 7 bases, with 4 bases between. The germline V gene has CDR1 SQVTM and CDR2 ANQGSEA. The CDR3 consists of 11 residues. The CDR3, as DNA: TGCAGCGTTGAAGAGATGAACATTCAGTACTTC. Translating gives CSVEEMNIQYF.